The rows below give T cell receptor beta chains drawn from one sample of a study of shared clonotypes between healthy human individuals. The data were produced by immunoSEQ multiplex PCR, yet TCRdb's version contains in-frame clones alone and is incomplete. This table holds hundreds of thousands of clones, more than 95% found once. The sequenced material came from naive CD4+ T cells sorted from blood. The receptors derive from a woman aged 30 to 39 in good health. The CDR3 runs from the conserved cysteine through the conserved F or W. A D gene is named only where the DNA matches it firmly. The listing skips clone size in some rows; elsewhere it reads once, few, many or a size class.

CDR3	DNA	D	J	size	V
CASSKQPAGEHYGYTF	TGTGCCAGCAGCAAACAGCCGGCGGGGGAACACTATGGCTACACCTTC	-	TRBJ1-2	-	TRBV21-1
CASSLQGAWETQYF	TGCGCCAGCAGCTTACAGGGGGCCTGGGAGACCCAGTACTTC	TRBD1	TRBJ2-5	-	TRBV5-1
CASKEGAGQPQHF	TGTGCCAGCAAAGAGGGGGCAGGACAGCCCCAGCATTTT	TRBD1	TRBJ1-5	-	TRBV6-1
CASSDTTGLGNTIYF	TGTGCCAGCAGCGACACTACAGGGTTGGGAAACACCATATATTTT	-	TRBJ1-3	-	TRBV13
CASSNNNQPQHF	TGTGCCAGCAGCAATAACAATCAGCCCCAGCATTTT	-	TRBJ1-5	few	TRBV7-9
CASSYLASNYGYTF	TGTGCCAGCAGTTACCTGGCCAGCAACTATGGCTACACCTTC	-	TRBJ1-2	-	TRBV6-5
CASSPGAPEMGGQFF	TGTGCCAGCTCACCAGGAGCGCCCGAGATGGGTGGGCAGTTCTTC	-	TRBJ2-1	-	TRBV18
CASSQEWDRSYEQYF	TGTGCCAGCAGCCAAGAGTGGGACCGGTCCTACGAGCAGTACTTC	-	TRBJ2-7	-	TRBV5-8
CAISEPRGSNYGYTF	TGTGCCATCAGTGAACCCAGGGGGTCTAACTATGGCTACACCTTC	TRBD1	TRBJ1-2	-	TRBV10-3
CASSWESGYEQYF	TGTGCCAGCAGCTGGGAGTCGGGATACGAGCAGTACTTC	-	TRBJ2-7	-	TRBV6-1
CASGSSAYEQYF	TGTGCTAGTGGTTCCTCGGCCTACGAGCAGTACTTC	-	TRBJ2-7	-	TRBV12-5
CASSPKTSQGRVNTEAFF	TGCGCCAGCAGCCCTAAGACCAGCCAGGGGCGGGTGAACACTGAAGCTTTCTTT	-	TRBJ1-1	-	TRBV5-1
CASSSLDRGLGKLFF	TGTGCCAGCAGCTCCCTGGACAGGGGGTTAGGGAAACTGTTTTTT	TRBD1	TRBJ1-4	-	TRBV5-4
CASSPRGTGGYEQYF	TGTGCCAGCAGCCCGCGGGGGACAGGGGGGTACGAGCAGTACTTC	TRBD1	TRBJ2-7	-	TRBV5-8
CASSLERRAGETQYF	TGTGCCAGCAGCTTGGAGAGGCGAGCGGGGGAGACCCAGTACTTC	TRBD2	TRBJ2-5	-	TRBV5-6
CASSQGQDGNIQYF	TGTGCCAGCAGCCAGGGACAAGATGGAAACATTCAGTACTTC	-	TRBJ2-4	once	TRBV28
CASSQRTEETQYF	TGTGCCAGTAGTCAACGGACCGAAGAGACCCAGTACTTC	-	TRBJ2-5	-	TRBV19
CASSSGEGRFYEQYF	TGTGCCAGCAGTTCCGGGGAAGGGCGGTTCTACGAGCAGTACTTC	-	TRBJ2-7	-	TRBV7-2
CASSARHQETQYF	TGTGCCAGCAGCGCGAGACACCAAGAGACCCAGTACTTC	-	TRBJ2-5	-	TRBV7-7
CAISAGDPTSGNTIYF	TGTGCCATCAGTGCAGGGGATCCAACCTCTGGAAACACCATATATTTT	-	TRBJ1-3	-	TRBV10-3
CASSLRGRGAAYEQYF	TGTGCCAGCAGCCTCAGGGGGAGGGGGGCAGCCTACGAGCAGTACTTC	-	TRBJ2-7	-	TRBV7-9
CASSRLEGNTEAFF	TGTGCCAGCAGCCGATTGGAGGGGAACACTGAAGCTTTCTTT	-	TRBJ1-1	-	TRBV27
CASILEYYNEQFF	TGTGCCAGCATCCTGGAATACTACAATGAGCAGTTCTTC	-	TRBJ2-1	-	TRBV6-1
CASSPRGSGGYGYTF	TGTGCCAGCAGCCCAAGAGGGTCAGGGGGCTATGGCTACACCTTC	TRBD1	TRBJ1-2	-	TRBV5-6
CASSLNQGGRNTIYF	TGTGCCAGCAGTTTAAATCAGGGAGGGCGAAACACCATATATTTT	-	TRBJ1-3	-	TRBV28
CASSIWPGSNTGELFF	TGTGCCAGTAGTATTTGGCCCGGGAGTAACACCGGGGAGCTGTTTTTT	-	TRBJ2-2	-	TRBV19
CASSLEWGQETQYF	TGTGCCAGCAGCTTGGAGTGGGGCCAAGAGACCCAGTACTTC	-	TRBJ2-5	-	TRBV5-8
CASSPPSGGVPLYEQYF	TGTGCCAGCAGTCCACCGTCCGGAGGGGTTCCCCTCTACGAGCAGTACTTC	-	TRBJ2-7	-	TRBV28
CASSIVRGLKNTGELFF	TGTGCCAGTAGTATAGTTCGGGGACTAAAGAACACCGGGGAGCTGTTTTTT	TRBD2	TRBJ2-2	-	TRBV19
CASSLLAGVRTQYF	TGTGCCAGCAGCTTGCTGGCGGGAGTACGGACCCAGTACTTC	TRBD2	TRBJ2-5	-	TRBV5-6
CASSLSRVGWNEQFF	TGCGCCAGCAGCTTATCCAGGGTGGGTTGGAATGAGCAGTTCTTC	-	TRBJ2-1	-	TRBV5-1
CASSPTGGPRGAFF	TGTGCCAGCAGCCCCACCGGCGGCCCGAGGGGTGCTTTCTTT	-	TRBJ1-1	-	TRBV7-8